These 8 T cell receptor beta chains came from one sample sequenced in a study of control samples from healthy donors and cancer patients. Libraries were prepared by immunoSEQ multiplex PCR; TCRdb keeps only in-frame clonotypes and omits some of them. Seen here are under 150,000 clones, about 89% observed once, and the top ten hold around 4.6%. The sample taken for sequencing was blood. These receptors were taken from a man aged 25-40 years in good health.

V is TRBV18 and J is TRBJ1-2; D gene ambiguous. The germline V and J ends were trimmed by 3 bases and 2 bases, with 4 bases remaining between them. This CDR3 contains 12 residues. Germline values: CDR1 KGHSH, CDR2 LQKENI. CDR3 nucleotide sequence: TGTGCCAGCTCACCGGCCAACTATGGCTACACCTTC. Protein: CASSPANYGYTF. The full variable domain, rest sourced from reference TRBV18 and TRBJ1-2, is NAGVMQNPRHLVRRRGQEARLRCSPMKGHSHVYWYRQLPEEGLKFMVYLQKENIIDESGMPKERFSAEFPKEGPSILRIQQVVRGDSAAYFCASSPANYGYTFGSGTRLTVV.

In DNA, the CDR3 is TGTGCCAGCAGTTACTCCGGGACTGAAGGCTACACCTTC. Translating gives CASSYSGTEGYTF. The J gene is TRBJ1-2, the V gene TRBV6-5; tentative D call: TRBD1 (5 bases). Trimming shortened V by 0 bases and J by 8 bases, and 10 bases separated the two germline ends. CDR1 MNHEY and CDR2 SVGAGI come from the germline V gene. The CDR3 length is 13 residues.

The chain employs TRBV7-9 and TRBJ2-1; the D gene is possibly TRBD1 (5 bases). Between the trimmed V and J ends, which lost 4 bases and 12 bases, there was a span of 16 bases. The CDR3 loop spans 13 amino acids. Looked up from germline, CDR1 is SEHNR and CDR2 is FQNEAQ (reference sequence). The CDR3 DNA sequence: TGTGCCAGCAGCTCCTCACAGGAGAGTCGGCAGTTCTTC. Its translation: CASSSSQESRQFF.

The chain recombines TRBV4-1 with TRBJ2-7; D call uncertain. The CDR3 has 14 residues. The germline V gene encodes CDR1 MGHRA and CDR2 YSYEKL. Trimming pared 0 bases from V and 3 bases from J, leaving 9 bases between. This CDR3 is CASSQEGFNYEQYF. The DNA for the CDR3 is TGCGCCAGCAGCCAAGAGGGGTTTAACTACGAGCAGTACTTC.

The chain employs TRBV9 and TRBJ2-5; D is possibly TRBD1 (7 bases). The germline CDR1 and CDR2 sequences are SGDLS and YYNGEE. The CDR3 runs 16 residues. V lost 0 bases, J lost 5 bases, and 17 bases lay in between. The chain's CDR3 is CASSVDPGGRGETQYF. As DNA, the CDR3 is TGTGCCAGCAGCGTAGATCCCGGGGGCAGGGGGGAGACCCAGTACTTC. Full variable domain (remainder filled in from reference TRBV9 and TRBJ2-5): DSGVTQTPKHLITATGQRVTLRCSPRSGDLSVYWYQQSLDQGLQFLIQYYNGEERAKGNILERFSAQQFPDLHSELNLSSLELGDSALYFCASSVDPGGRGETQYFGPGTRLLVL.

The chain has TRBV5-6 and TRBJ2-1; 8 bases match TRBD1. Losses at the gene ends were 3 bases for V and 12 bases for J; bases not matched to a gene: 5. The CDR3 has 12 amino acids. The germline gives CDR1 SGHDT, CDR2 YYEEEE. CDR3 loop: CASSSPGGGQFF. In DNA, the CDR3 is TGTGCCAGCAGCTCTCCAGGGGGCGGGCAGTTCTTC.

The V gene is TRBV11-1, the J gene TRBJ2-1; the D gene is possibly TRBD2 (7 bases). CDR3 length equals 13 residues. The germline CDR1 and CDR2 sequences are SGHAT and FQDESV (reference sequence). Trimming removed 3 bases at V and 6 bases at J, with 9 bases between. The CDR3 DNA follows: TGTGCCAGCAGCTTTGCGGGGGCCAATGAGCAGTTCTTC. Residues: CASSFAGANEQFF.

The chain employs TRBV30 and TRBJ1-4, with 7 positions matching TRBD1. Trimming took 3 bases from V and 7 from J; bases not matched to a gene: 8. CDR3 size: 14 residues. CDR1 is GTSNPN and CDR2 is SVGIG in the germline V gene (reference sequence). CDR3 sequence reads: CAWSEGQGGEKLFF. CDR3 in DNA: TGTGCCTGGAGCGAAGGGCAGGGGGGTGAAAAACTGTTTTTT. Looking up the rest from reference TRBV30 and TRBJ1-4 gives the full variable domain: SQTIHQWPATLVQPVGSPLSLECTVEGTSNPNLYWYRQAAGRGLQLLFYSVGIGQISSEVPQNLSASRPQDRQFILSSKKLLLSDSGFYLCAWSEGQGGEKLFFGSGTQLSVL.